Shown below are 3 T cell receptor beta chains from a single sample sequenced in a study of T cells in Graves' hyperthyroidism and ophthalmopathy. There were TCR beta CDR3 regions amplified from RNA transcripts. When the TCR CDR3 underwent first-round RT-PCR, the HTBI primer set was used. TCRdb processed the multiplex PCR reads anew with MiXCR; each CDR3 protein has one entry. Of 94,000 or so distinct CDR3 sequences detected, about half appear once; the ten largest clones hold around 27%. Material for sequencing was blood. These receptors were collected from a woman between 40 and 55 years old with Graves' hyperthyroidism.

The genes are TRBV20-1 and TRBJ2-3, with 10 positions matching TRBD2. This CDR3 has 17 amino acids. The junction had 14 bases not matched to a gene; V was cut back by 4 bases and J by 4 bases. CDR1 is DFQATT and CDR2 is SNEGSKA in the germline V gene (reference sequence). CDR3 protein: CSAIPGSGRASADTQYF. The CDR3 nucleotides are TGCAGTGCTATCCCCGGAAGCGGGAGGGCCTCGGCAGATACGCAGTATTTT.

This clonotype was recorded a few times. The J gene is TRBJ1-6, the V gene TRBV29-1; 10 positions agree with TRBD1. The CDR3 contains 14 residues. Germline CDR1 and CDR2: SQVTM and ANQGSEA. V lost 2 bases and J lost 10; bases outside the gene matches: 5. The CDR3 reads CSVERDRGGSPLHF. CDR3 bases: TGCAGCGTTGAACGGGACAGGGGTGGGTCACCCCTCCACTTT.

A remark on this clonotype: Germline is not matched at one junction end, which may reflect a read error. The V and J genes are TRBV6-5 and TRBJ2-6, with D possibly TRBD2 on 5 matching bases. The germline gives CDR1 MNHEY, CDR2 SVGAGI. This CDR3 has 14 amino acids. The CDR3 region has the DNA TGTGCCAGCAGGGGAGCCAGCCGAAGTCGAACTGAAGCTTTC. As protein: CASRGASRSRTEAF.